This T cell receptor beta chain was recorded in a study of shared T cell receptors in the human thymus. Data came from immunoSEQ multiplex PCR; TCRdb stores just in-frame clones and leaves some out. The sample has about 730,000 clones; 80% to 90% are singletons. CDR3 length equals 15 residues. V dropped 5 bases and J dropped 7; count of bases not matched to a gene: 10. Germline loops: CDR1 PRHDT, CDR2 FYEKMQ (reference sequence). This sample also appeared in a second study, on human thymus T cells.

Sequencing was performed on thymocytes. This sequence joins TRBV13 and TRBJ1-4; 7 nucleotides match TRBD1. This clonotype originated in a girl less than two years old with a congenital heart defect. CDR3 amino acids: CASSHGQAEGEKLFF. The CDR3 bases are TGTGCCAGCAGCCACGGACAGGCTGAGGGTGAAAAACTGTTTTTT.